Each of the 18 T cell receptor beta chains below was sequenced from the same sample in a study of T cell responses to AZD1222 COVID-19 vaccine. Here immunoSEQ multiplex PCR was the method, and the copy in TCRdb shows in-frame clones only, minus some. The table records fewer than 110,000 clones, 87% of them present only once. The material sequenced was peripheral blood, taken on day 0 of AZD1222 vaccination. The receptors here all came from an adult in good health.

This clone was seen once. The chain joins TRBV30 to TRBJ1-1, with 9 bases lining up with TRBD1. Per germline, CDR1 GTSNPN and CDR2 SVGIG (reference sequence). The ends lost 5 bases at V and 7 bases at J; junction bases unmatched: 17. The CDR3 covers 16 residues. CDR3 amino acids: CAWGMSRGQGMFEAFF. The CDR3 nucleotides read TGTGCCTGGGGTATGAGTCGGGGACAGGGCATGTTTGAAGCTTTCTTT.

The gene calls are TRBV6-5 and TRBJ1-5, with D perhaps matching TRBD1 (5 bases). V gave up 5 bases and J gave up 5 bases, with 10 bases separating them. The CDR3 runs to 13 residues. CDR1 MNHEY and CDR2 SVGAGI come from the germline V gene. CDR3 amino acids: CASSRGRDQPQHF. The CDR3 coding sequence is TGTGCCAGCAGTCGGGGCAGGGATCAGCCCCAGCATTTT.

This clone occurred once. Here the CDR3 DNA reads TGTGCCAGCAGCATGGGCCCGAACACTGAAGCTTTCTTT. It is translated as CASSMGPNTEAFF. V gene TRBV7-3 combines with J gene TRBJ1-1; D unresolved. This CDR3 region has 13 residues. The V gene lost 5 bases and the J gene lost 1 base, with 8 bases spanning the gap. Germline lookup yields CDR1 SGHTA and CDR2 FQGTGA.

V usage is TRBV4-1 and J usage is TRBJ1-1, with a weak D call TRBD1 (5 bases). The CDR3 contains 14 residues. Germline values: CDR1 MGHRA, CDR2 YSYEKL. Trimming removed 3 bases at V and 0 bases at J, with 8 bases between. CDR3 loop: CASSQWTLNTEAFF. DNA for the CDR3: TGCGCCAGCAGCCAGTGGACACTGAACACTGAAGCTTTCTTT.

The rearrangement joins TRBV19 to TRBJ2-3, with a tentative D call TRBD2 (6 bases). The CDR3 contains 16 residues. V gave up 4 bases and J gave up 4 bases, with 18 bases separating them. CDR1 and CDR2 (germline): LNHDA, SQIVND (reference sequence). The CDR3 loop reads CASSRQTGGGADTQYF. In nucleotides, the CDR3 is TGTGCCAGTAGTAGGCAGACCGGAGGAGGGGCAGATACGCAGTATTTT.

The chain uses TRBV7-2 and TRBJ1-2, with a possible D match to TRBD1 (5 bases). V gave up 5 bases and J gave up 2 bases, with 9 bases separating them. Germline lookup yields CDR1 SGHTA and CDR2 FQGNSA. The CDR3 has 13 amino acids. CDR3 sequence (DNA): TGTGCCAGCAGCCCCCGGGACAACTATGGCTACACCTTC. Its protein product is CASSPRDNYGYTF.

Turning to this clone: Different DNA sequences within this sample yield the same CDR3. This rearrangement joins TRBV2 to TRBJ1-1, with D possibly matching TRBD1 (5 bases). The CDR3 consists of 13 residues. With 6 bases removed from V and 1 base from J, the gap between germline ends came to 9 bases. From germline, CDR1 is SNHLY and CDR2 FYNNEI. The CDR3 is CASSSQGNTEAFF. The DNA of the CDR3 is TGTGCCAGCAGCTCCCAGGGGAACACTGAAGCTTTCTTT.

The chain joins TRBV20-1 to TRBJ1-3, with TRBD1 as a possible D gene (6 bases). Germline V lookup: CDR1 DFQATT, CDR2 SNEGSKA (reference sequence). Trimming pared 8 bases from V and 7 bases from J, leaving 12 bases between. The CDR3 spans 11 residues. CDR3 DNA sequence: TGCAGTTCGTATCAGGGGAACACCATATATTTT. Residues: CSSYQGNTIYF.

The DNA of the CDR3 is TGTGCCTGGAGTTATGGTCGGGATTACACTGAAGCTTTCTTT. Its translation: CAWSYGRDYTEAFF. This chain links TRBV30 with TRBJ1-1; D gene unclear. V gave up 2 bases and J gave up 3 bases, with 13 bases separating them. Per germline, CDR1 GTSNPN and CDR2 SVGIG (reference sequence). CDR3 length: 14 amino acids.

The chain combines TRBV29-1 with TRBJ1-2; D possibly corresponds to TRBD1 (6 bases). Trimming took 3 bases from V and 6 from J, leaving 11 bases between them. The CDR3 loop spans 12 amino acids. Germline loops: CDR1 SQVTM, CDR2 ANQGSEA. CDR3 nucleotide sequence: TGCAGCGTTGATTGGGGGGCACATGGCTACACCTTC. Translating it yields CSVDWGAHGYTF.

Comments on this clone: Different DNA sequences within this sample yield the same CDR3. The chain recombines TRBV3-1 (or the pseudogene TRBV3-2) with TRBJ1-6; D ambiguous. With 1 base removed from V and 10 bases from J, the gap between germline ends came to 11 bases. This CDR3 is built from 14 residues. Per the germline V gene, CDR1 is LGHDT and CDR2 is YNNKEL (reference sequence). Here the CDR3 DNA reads TGTGCCAGCAGCCAAGGGGATGGAGACTCACCCCTCCACTTT. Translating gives CASSQGDGDSPLHF.

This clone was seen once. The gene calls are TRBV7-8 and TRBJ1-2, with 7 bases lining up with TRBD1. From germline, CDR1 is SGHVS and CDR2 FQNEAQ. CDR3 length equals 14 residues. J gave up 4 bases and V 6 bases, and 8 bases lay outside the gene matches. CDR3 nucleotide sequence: TGTGCCAGCAGGAGAGACAGGGCCGGCTATGGCTACACCTTC. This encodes CASRRDRAGYGYTF.

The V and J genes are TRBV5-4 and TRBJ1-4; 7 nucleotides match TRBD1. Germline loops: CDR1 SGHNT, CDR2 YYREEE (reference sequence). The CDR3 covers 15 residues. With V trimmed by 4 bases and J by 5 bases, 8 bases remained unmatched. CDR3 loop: CASSREGQLNEKLFF. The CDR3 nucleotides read TGTGCCAGCAGCCGAGAGGGACAGTTAAATGAAAAACTGTTTTTT.

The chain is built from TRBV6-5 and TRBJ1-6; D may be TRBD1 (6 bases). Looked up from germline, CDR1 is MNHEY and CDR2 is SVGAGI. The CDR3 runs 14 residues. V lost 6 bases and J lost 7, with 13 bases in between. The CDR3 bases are TGTGCCAGCAGACCGGGACAAGTAAATTCACCCCTCCACTTT. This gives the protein CASRPGQVNSPLHF.

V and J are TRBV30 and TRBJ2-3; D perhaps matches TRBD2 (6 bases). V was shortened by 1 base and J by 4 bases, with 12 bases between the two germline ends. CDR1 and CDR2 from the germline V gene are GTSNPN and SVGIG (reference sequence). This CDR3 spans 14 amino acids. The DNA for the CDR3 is TGTGCCTGGAGTGCGGGAGAGATAGCAGATACGCAGTATTTT. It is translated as CAWSAGEIADTQYF.

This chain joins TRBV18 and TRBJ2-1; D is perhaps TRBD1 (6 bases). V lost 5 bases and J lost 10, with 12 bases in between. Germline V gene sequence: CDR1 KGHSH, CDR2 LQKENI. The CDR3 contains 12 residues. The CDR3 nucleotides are TGTGCCAGCTCAACAGACAGGCCAGAGCAGTTCTTC. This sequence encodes CASSTDRPEQFF.

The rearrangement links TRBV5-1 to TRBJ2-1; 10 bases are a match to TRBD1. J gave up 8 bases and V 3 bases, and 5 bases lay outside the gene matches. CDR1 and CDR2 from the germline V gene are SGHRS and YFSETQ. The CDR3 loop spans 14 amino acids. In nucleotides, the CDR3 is TGCGCCAGCAGCTCTAGACAGGGGGCCGATGAGCAGTTCTTC. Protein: CASSSRQGADEQFF.

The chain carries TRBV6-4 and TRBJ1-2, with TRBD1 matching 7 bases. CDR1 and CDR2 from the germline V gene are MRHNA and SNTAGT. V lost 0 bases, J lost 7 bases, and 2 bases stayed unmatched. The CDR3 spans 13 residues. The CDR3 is CASSDSTGRGYTF. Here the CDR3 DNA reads TGTGCCAGCAGTGACTCGACAGGGCGTGGCTACACCTTC.